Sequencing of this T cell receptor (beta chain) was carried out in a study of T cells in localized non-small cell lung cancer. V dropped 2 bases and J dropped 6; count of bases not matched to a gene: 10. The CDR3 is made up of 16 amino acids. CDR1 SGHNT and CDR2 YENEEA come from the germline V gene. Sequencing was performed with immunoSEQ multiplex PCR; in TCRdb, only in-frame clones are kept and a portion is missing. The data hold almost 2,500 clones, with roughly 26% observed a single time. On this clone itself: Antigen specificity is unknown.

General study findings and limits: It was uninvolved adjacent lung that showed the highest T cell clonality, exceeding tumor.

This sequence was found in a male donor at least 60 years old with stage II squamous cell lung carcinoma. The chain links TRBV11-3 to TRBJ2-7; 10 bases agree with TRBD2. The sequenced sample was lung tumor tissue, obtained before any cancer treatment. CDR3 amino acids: CASSLLAGAKEGEQYF. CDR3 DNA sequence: TGTGCCAGCAGCTTACTAGCGGGAGCCAAAGAAGGCGAGCAGTACTTC.